Below, 17 T cell receptor beta chains from the same sample are listed, as sequenced in a study of T cells expressing NK-cell markers. TCRdb derives one entry per CDR3 protein from the 5' RACE reads, leaving out DNA. This sample's table reports 400,000 to 450,000 distinct CDR3 sequences. Input material: blood T cells: a sorted CD56 or NKG2C T cell subset, CD4+ or CD8+ T cells, or bulk PBMC T cells (not recorded which). The receptors derive from a woman aged 18-70 years in good health.

This chain joins TRBV14 and TRBJ2-5; TCRdb's D call, TRBD2, is unchecked because there is no DNA. The germline CDR1 and CDR2 sequences are SGHDN and FVKESK. The CDR3 sequence is 16 residues long. The CDR3 reads CASSGRLAGGLETQYF. Drawing the rest from reference TRBV14 and TRBJ2-5, the complete variable domain is EAGVTQFPSHSVIEKGQTVTLRCDPISGHDNLYWYRRVMGKEIKFLLHFVKESKQDESGMPNNRFLAERTGGTYSTLKVQPAELEDSGVYFCASSGRLAGGLETQYFGPGTRLLVL.

The chain combines TRBV24-1 with TRBJ2-7; absent DNA, TCRdb's TRBD2 call cannot be checked. The CDR3 runs to 15 residues. Looked up from germline, CDR1 is KGHDR and CDR2 is SFDVKD. CDR3 in amino acids: CATSDPRDFHYEQYF.

The rearrangement uses TRBV20-1 and TRBJ1-6. This CDR3 region has 15 residues. The germline gives CDR1 DFQATT, CDR2 SNEGSKA (reference sequence). CDR3 in amino acids: CSARASAGLNSPLHF.

V gene TRBV2 combines with J gene TRBJ2-5; TCRdb's D call, TRBD2, is unchecked because there is no DNA. This CDR3 region has 14 residues. Germline V gene lookup returns CDR1 SNHLY and CDR2 FYNNEI. CDR3 residues: CASSEGVASETQYF.

The rearrangement uses TRBV7-8 and TRBJ2-1; TCRdb selects TRBD2, and the lack of DNA leaves this call unchecked. The CDR3 contains 16 residues. Germline V gives CDR1 SGHVS, CDR2 FQNEAQ. The CDR3 loop reads CASSSYSASGYNEQFF. The full variable domain, rest sourced from reference TRBV7-8 and TRBJ2-1, is GAGVSQSPRYKVAKRGQDVALRCDPISGHVSLFWYQQALGQGPEFLTYFQNEAQLDKSGLPSDRFFAERPEGSVSTLKIQRTQQEDSAVYLCASSSYSASGYNEQFFGPGTRLTVL.

The rearrangement links TRBV3-1 to TRBJ1-1. Per the germline V gene, CDR1 is LGHDT and CDR2 is YNNKEL (reference sequence). The CDR3 is 12 amino acids. This CDR3 is CASSRGAREAFF.

The chain employs TRBV20-1 and TRBJ2-1; TCRdb names TRBD2, which stays unverified in the absence of DNA. This CDR3 spans 15 amino acids. Germline lookup yields CDR1 DFQATT and CDR2 SNEGSKA (reference sequence). CDR3 residues: CSARDPAGKKNEQFF.

V and J are TRBV25-1 and TRBJ2-1; as DNA is missing, the TRBD2 call by TCRdb cannot be tested. The germline gives CDR1 MGHDK, CDR2 SYGVNS. The CDR3 totals 15 residues. This CDR3 is CASSEGWTSGSEQFF.

The genes are TRBV6-6 and TRBJ1-6; TCRdb's D call of TRBD1 is untestable without DNA. The CDR3 is 13 amino acids. CDR1 is MNHNY and CDR2 is SVGAGI in the germline V gene (reference sequence). The CDR3 loop is CASKGDRNSPLHF.

The chain recombines TRBV25-1 with TRBJ1-1. Germline loops: CDR1 MGHDK, CDR2 SYGVNS. CDR3 length: 11 residues. CDR3 protein: CASIAVTEAFF.

The chain joins TRBV12-3 or TRBV12-4 to TRBJ1-6; without DNA, the TCRdb call of TRBD1 cannot be checked. The CDR3 has 14 residues. CDR3 residues: CASSLGQVNSPLHF.

This chain joins TRBV30 and TRBJ2-5; TCRdb calls TRBD1, which cannot be checked without DNA. The length of the CDR3 is 14 residues. Germline CDR1 is GTSNPN and CDR2 is SVGIG (reference sequence). The CDR3 reads CAWSRQGIRETQYF.

The V and J genes are TRBV9 and TRBJ2-3; the D gene TCRdb calls, TRBD2, cannot be checked with no DNA. CDR1 is SGDLS, CDR2 YYNGEE, per germline. The CDR3 loop spans 14 amino acids. The CDR3: CASSVGSSGDTQYF.

The chain joins TRBV6-2 or TRBV6-3 to TRBJ2-1. The V gene's germline CDR1 is MNHEY and CDR2 SVGEGT. CDR3 length equals 15 residues. This CDR3 reads CASSPVGSPYNEQFF.

The chain combines TRBV6-5 with TRBJ2-5; TCRdb selects TRBD2, and the lack of DNA leaves this call unchecked. The V gene's germline CDR1 is MNHEY and CDR2 SVGAGI. The CDR3 extends over 13 amino acids. This CDR3 reads CASSTTRVGTQYF.

The CDR3 loop is CASSIGIALNEQFF. The chain has TRBV19 and TRBJ2-1. Germline V gene lookup returns CDR1 LNHDA and CDR2 SQIVND (reference sequence). There are 14 residues in the CDR3.

This chain uses TRBV7-2 with TRBJ2-1; with no DNA, the TCRdb D assignment of TRBD2 cannot be verified. This CDR3 region has 15 residues. The germline V gene has CDR1 SGHTA and CDR2 FQGNSA. CDR3 amino acids: CASSSGVGSLNEQFF. Using reference TRBV7-2 and TRBJ2-1 for the parts outside the CDR3, the full variable domain is GAGVSQSPSNKVTEKGKDVELRCDPISGHTALYWYRQSLGQGLEFLIYFQGNSAPDKSGLPSDRFSAERTGGSVSTLTIQRTQQEDSAVYLCASSSGVGSLNEQFFGPGTRLTVL.